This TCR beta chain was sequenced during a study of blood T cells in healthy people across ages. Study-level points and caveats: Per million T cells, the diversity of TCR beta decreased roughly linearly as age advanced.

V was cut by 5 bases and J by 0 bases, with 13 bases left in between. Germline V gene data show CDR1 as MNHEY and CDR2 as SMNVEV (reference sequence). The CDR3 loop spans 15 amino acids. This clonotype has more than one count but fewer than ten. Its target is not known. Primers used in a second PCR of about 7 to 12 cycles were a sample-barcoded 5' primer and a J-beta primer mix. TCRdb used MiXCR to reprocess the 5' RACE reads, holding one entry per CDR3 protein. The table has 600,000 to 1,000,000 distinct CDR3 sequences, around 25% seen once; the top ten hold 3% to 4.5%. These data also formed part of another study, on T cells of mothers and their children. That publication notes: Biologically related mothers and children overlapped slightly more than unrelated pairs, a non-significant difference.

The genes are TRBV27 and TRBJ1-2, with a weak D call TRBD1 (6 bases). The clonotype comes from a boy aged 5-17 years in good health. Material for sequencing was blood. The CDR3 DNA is TGTGCCAGCAGTCCGGACAGCCGGTCTAACTATGGCTACACCTTC. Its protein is CASSPDSRSNYGYTF.